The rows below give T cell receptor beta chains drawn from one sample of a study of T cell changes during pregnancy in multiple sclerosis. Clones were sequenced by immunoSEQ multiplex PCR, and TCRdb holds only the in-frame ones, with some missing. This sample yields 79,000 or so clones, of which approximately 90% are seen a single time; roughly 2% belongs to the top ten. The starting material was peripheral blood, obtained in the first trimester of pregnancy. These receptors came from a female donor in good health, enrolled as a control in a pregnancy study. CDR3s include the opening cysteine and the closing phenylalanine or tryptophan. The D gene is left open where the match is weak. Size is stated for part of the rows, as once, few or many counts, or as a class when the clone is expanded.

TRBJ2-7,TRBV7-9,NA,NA,CASSFDWDEQYF,TGTGCCAGCAGCTTTGACTGGGACGAGCAGTACTTC
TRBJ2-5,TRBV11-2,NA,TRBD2,CASSPLAGGSTAQYF,TGTGCCAGCAGCCCGCTAGCGGGGGGCTCAACGGCCCAGTACTTC
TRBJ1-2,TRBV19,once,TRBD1,CASSINTQGASAGYTF,TGTGCCAGTAGTATAAACACACAGGGGGCCAGTGCTGGCTACACCTTC
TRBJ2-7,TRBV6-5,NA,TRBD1,CASSSRTGGSYEQYF,TGTGCCAGCAGTTCTAGGACAGGGGGGTCCTACGAGCAGTACTTC
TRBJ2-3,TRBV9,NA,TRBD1,CASRYRDSGTDTQYF,TGTGCCAGCAGATACCGGGACAGCGGCACAGATACGCAGTATTTT
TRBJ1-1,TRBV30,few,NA,CAWNQGLNTEAFF,TGTGCCTGGAATCAGGGGCTAAACACTGAAGCTTTCTTT
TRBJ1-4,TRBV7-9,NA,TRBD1,CASSSGQGAEKLFF,TGTGCCAGCAGCTCAGGACAGGGGGCTGAAAAACTGTTTTTT
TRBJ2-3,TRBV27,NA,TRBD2,CASRITQGLADTQYF,TGTGCCAGCAGAATAACCCAGGGACTAGCAGATACGCAGTATTTT
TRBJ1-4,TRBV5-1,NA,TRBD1,CASSLLTGQNDGKLFF,TGCGCCAGCAGCTTATTGACAGGGCAGAATGATGGAAAACTGTTTTTT
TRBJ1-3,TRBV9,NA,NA,CASSLYGPGNTIYF,TGTGCCAGCAGCCTCTACGGTCCGGGAAACACCATATATTTT
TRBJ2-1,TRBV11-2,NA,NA,CASSLDPDPLNEQFF,TGTGCCAGCAGCTTAGATCCAGATCCTCTCAATGAGCAGTTCTTC
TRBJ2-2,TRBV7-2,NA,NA,CASSRYRVLDTGELFF,TGTGCCAGCAGCCGCTACAGGGTTTTAGACACCGGGGAGCTGTTTTTT
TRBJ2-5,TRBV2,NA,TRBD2,CASRTSGGDLLETQYF,TGTGCCAGCAGGACTAGCGGGGGGGATTTGTTAGAGACCCAGTACTTC
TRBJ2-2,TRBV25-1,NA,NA,CATTAGAGELFF,TGTGCCACCACTGCCGGGGCCGGGGAGCTGTTTTTT
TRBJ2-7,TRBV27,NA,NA,CASSFGPFYEQYF,TGTGCCAGCTCCTTTGGGCCTTTCTACGAGCAGTACTTC
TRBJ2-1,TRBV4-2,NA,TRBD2,CASSLNSGGRYNEQFF,TGTGCCAGCAGCCTCAATAGCGGGGGACGCTACAATGAGCAGTTCTTC
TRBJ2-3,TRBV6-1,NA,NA,CASSKGSATDTQYF,TGTGCCAGCAGTAAGGGGTCCGCCACAGATACGCAGTATTTT
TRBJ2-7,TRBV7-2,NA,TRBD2,CASSFKGRAYEQYF,TGTGCCAGCAGCTTTAAGGGGAGGGCCTACGAGCAGTACTTC
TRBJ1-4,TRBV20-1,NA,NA,CSASPQEKLFF,TGCAGTGCTAGCCCCCAGGAAAAACTGTTTTTT
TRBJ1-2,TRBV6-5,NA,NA,CASKADRGFNYGYTF,TGTGCCAGCAAGGCGGATAGGGGATTTAACTATGGCTACACCTTC
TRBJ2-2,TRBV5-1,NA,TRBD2,CASSRAAGGTTGELFF,TGCGCCAGCTCCCGGGCGGCGGGGGGGACCACCGGGGAGCTGTTTTTT
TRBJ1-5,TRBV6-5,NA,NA,CASSRTANQPQHF,TGTGCCAGCAGTCGGACAGCCAATCAGCCCCAGCATTTT
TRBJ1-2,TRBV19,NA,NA,CASSIDAGGYTF,TGTGCCAGTAGTATAGATGCCGGGGGCTACACCTTC
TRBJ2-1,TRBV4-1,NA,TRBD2,CASSQGLAGGPSEQFF,TGCGCCAGCAGCCAGGGTCTAGCGGGGGGGCCGAGTGAGCAGTTCTTC
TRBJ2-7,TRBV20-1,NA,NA,CSARGYEQYF,TGCAGTGCGCGGGGCTACGAGCAGTACTTC
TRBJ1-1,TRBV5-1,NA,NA,CASSAGGTEAFF,TGCGCCAGCAGCGCGGGAGGGACTGAAGCTTTCTTT